This T cell receptor beta chain was recorded in a study of Ad26.COV2.S vaccination and SARS-CoV-2 variants. The germline gives CDR1 SNHLY, CDR2 FYNNEI. V dropped 6 bases and J dropped 5; count of bases not matched to a gene: 4. This CDR3 contains 12 residues. Method: immunoSEQ multiplex PCR; TCRdb's copy keeps in-frame clones and lacks some. Of about 440,000 clones listed, about 90% are singletons. Treatment denoted: some 19 received Ad26.COV2.S at low or high dose, single or two shots; five or six received placebo; per-sample allocation not given. All samples were drawn on day 63, counting from the first vaccine or placebo injection.

This rearrangement joins TRBV2 to TRBJ2-7, with 7 nucleotides matching TRBD1. This TCR was recovered from a person between 18 and 65 years old who received the Ad26.COV2.S COVID-19 vaccine or a placebo. The specimen was peripheral blood, collected in a trial of Ad26.COV2.S vaccine versus placebo. The CDR3 loop reads CASRTGMNEQYF. The CDR3 nucleotides read TGTGCCAGCAGGACAGGGATGAACGAGCAGTACTTC.